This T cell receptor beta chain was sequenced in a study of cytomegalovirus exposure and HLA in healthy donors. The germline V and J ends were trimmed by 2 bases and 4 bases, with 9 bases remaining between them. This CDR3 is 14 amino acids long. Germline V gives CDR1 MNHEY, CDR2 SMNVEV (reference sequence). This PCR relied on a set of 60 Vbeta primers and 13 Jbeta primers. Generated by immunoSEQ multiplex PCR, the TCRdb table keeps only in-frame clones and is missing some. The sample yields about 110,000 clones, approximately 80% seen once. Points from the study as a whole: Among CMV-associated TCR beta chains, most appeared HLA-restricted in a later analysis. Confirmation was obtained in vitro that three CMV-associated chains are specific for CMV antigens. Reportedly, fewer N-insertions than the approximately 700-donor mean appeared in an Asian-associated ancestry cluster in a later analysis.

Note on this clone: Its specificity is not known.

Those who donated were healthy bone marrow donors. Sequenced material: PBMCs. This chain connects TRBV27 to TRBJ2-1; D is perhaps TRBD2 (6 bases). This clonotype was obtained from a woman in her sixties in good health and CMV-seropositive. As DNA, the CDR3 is TGTGCCAGCAGTTTACTCGGACTATACAATGAGCAGTTCTTC. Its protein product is CASSLLGLYNEQFF.